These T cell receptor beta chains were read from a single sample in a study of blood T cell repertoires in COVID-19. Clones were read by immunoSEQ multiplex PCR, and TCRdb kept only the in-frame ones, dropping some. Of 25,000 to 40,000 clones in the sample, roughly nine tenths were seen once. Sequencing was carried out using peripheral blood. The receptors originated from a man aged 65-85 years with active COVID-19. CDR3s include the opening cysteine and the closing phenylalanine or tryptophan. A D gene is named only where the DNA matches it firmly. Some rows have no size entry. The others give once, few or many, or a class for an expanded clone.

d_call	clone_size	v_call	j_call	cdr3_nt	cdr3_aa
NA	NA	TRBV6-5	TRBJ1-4	TGTGCCAGCAGACCTGGACAGCTTCTCAATGAAAAACTGTTTTTT	CASRPGQLLNEKLFF
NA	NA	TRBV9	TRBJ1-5	TGTGCCAGCAGCGTACAGGGTAATCAGCCCCAGCATTTT	CASSVQGNQPQHF
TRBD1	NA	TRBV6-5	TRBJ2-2	TGTGCCAGCACCAAGGGACAGGGTGTGGCCGGGGAGCTGTTTTTT	CASTKGQGVAGELFF
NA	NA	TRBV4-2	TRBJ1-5	TGTGCCAGCAGCCAAGATCAGGGTCCGACCTTGGCCCAGCATTTT	CASSQDQGPTLAQHF
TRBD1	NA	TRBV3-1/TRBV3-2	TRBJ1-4	TGTGCCAGCACCAACAGGGGCGGTAGTGAAAAACTGTTTTTT	CASTNRGGSEKLFF
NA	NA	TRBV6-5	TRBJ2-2	TGTGCCAGCGGTTTCTCGGTTCGGGACGGGGAGCTGTTTTTT	CASGFSVRDGELFF
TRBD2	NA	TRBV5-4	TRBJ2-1	TGTGCCAGCAGCCTTAGCGGGAGTATCTCCTACAATGAGCAGTTCTTC	CASSLSGSISYNEQFF
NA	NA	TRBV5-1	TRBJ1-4	TGCGCCAGCAGCTTGCGGGGGGCGGCTAATGAAAAACTGTTTTTT	CASSLRGAANEKLFF
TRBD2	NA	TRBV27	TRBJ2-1	TGTGCCAGCAGCTTATCCGGGACTAGCCTCTACAATGAGCAGTTCTTC	CASSLSGTSLYNEQFF
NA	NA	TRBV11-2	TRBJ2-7	TGTGCCAGCAGCTTAGGAGCGCGGCAGAACCCGGGAGAGCAGTACTTC	CASSLGARQNPGEQYF
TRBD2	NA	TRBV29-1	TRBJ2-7	TGCAGCGTGGGGCCGGGACTAGCGGGATATCCGTCCCGTAACGAGCAGTACTTC	CSVGPGLAGYPSRNEQYF
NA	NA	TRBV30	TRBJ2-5	TGTGCCTGGAGTGGTGCTATTAAAGAGACCCAGTACTTC	CAWSGAIKETQYF
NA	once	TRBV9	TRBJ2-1	TGTGCCAGCAGCGCGCTTAGGAGGGAATCCTACAATGAGCAGTTCTTC	CASSALRRESYNEQFF
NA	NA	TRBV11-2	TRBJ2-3	TGTGCTTGTGGGAGAGGCACAGATACGCAGTATTTT	CACGRGTDTQYF
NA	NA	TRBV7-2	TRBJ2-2	TGTGCCAGCAGCTTAAGGCGGGCCGGGGAGCTGTTTTTT	CASSLRRAGELFF
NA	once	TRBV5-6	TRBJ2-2	TGTGCCAGCAGCTTGGCCGGAGGCACCGGGGAGCTGTTTTTT	CASSLAGGTGELFF
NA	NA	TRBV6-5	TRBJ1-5	TGTGCCAGCAGCGACGGGACAAATAGCAATCAGCCCCAGCATTTT	CASSDGTNSNQPQHF
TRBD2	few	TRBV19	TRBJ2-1	TGTGCCAGTAGTTCCGGACTAGCGGCCTACAATGAGCAGTTCTTC	CASSSGLAAYNEQFF
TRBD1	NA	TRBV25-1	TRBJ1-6	TGTGCCAGCAGCTCGGACAGGGCTTATAATTCACCCCTCCACTTT	CASSSDRAYNSPLHF
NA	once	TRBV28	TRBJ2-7	TGTGCCAGCGGCTCGTGGCAGGGGCTCTTCTACGAGCAGTACTTC	CASGSWQGLFYEQYF
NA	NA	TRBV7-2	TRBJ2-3	TGTGCCAGCAGCGCCCGTAGCGGAGGCACAGATACGCAGTATTTT	CASSARSGGTDTQYF
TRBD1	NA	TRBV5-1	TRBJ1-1	TGCGCCAGCAGCTTGGAGGGGGCGCGGGTTGCTTTCTTT	CASSLEGARVAFF
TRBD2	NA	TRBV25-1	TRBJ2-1	TGTGCCAGCAGTGAATCTAGCGGGCCGAGCTCCTACAATGAGCAGTTCTTC	CASSESSGPSSYNEQFF
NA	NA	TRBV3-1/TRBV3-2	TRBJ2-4	TGTGCCAGCAGACTAAAGACCTTAGCCAAAAACATTCAGTACTTC	CASRLKTLAKNIQYF
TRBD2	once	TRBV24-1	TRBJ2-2	TGTGCCACCTCACCTAGCGGGGGGAACACCGGGGAGCTGTTTTTT	CATSPSGGNTGELFF
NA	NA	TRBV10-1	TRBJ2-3	TGCGCCAGCCGAGGATACACAGATACGCAGTATTTT	CASRGYTDTQYF
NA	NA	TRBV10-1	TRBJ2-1	TGCGCCAGCAGTTCAACAGGGAGCGGATTGAATGAGCAGTTCTTC	CASSSTGSGLNEQFF
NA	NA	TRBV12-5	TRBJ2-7	TGTGCTAGTGGTTTGTGGCGGTCCTACGAGCAGTACTTC	CASGLWRSYEQYF
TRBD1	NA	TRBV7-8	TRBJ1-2	TGTGCCAGCAGCTCTAGGCCGGGGGACAGGGCTAACTATGGCTACACCTTC	CASSSRPGDRANYGYTF